This T cell receptor beta chain came from a study of shared T cell receptors in the human thymus. Trimming stripped 2 bases from V and 1 base from J, with 14 bases between. Germline CDR1 MGHRA, CDR2 YSYEKL. The CDR3 is made up of 16 amino acids. TCRdb's table, derived via immunoSEQ multiplex PCR, lists solely in-frame clones and lacks some. The sample has under 450,000 clones; about 95% are singletons. This chain joins TRBV4-1 and TRBJ1-1; perhaps TRBD1 as D (5 bases). The TCR was taken from a human donor. Sequenced material: thymocytes. CDR3 protein: CASSQYRQPRNTEAFF. DNA of the CDR3: TGCGCCAGCAGCCAATACCGACAGCCCCGGAACACTGAAGCTTTCTTT.